The source of this TCR beta chain is a study of regulatory T cells in long-lasting Graves disease. Notes on the study in general: It was peripheral blood alone, not thyroid tissue, that was studied. Newly diagnosed Graves' patients exceeded persistent ones in TCR diversity.

This clonotype was detected only a few times. Its antigen remains unknown. Time point reported: newly diagnosed GD, antithyroid drugs for less than 3 months. Making the TCR library involved RNA that had been extracted from PBMCs. V was shortened by 0 bases and J by 3 bases, with 18 bases between the two germline ends. Germline loops: CDR1 MGHRA, CDR2 YSYEKL. CDR3 size: 17 residues. According to the study, TCR beta libraries were built with iRepertoire HTBI primers and CDR3-region Arm-PCR. TCRdb passed the multiplex PCR reads through MiXCR, listing each CDR3 protein once. The sample consists of hundreds of thousands of distinct CDR3 sequences, approximately 16% of them appearing once. These data also featured in a second study, about T cells in Graves' hyperthyroidism and ophthalmopathy.

This receptor was taken from a woman aged 35 to 49 with Graves disease. Material: peripheral blood mononuclear cells (PBMCs), obtained at new diagnosis, from a patient treated with antithyroid drugs. The V gene is TRBV4-1, the J gene TRBJ2-7, with D possibly TRBD2 on 5 matching bases. The CDR3 bases are TGCGCCAGCAGCCAAGATTTGGGTGGGAGCCCCCACTACGAGCAGTACTTC. It encodes CASSQDLGGSPHYEQYF.